These 25 T cell receptor beta chains originate from one sample sequenced in a study of human T cells and chemical hapten exposure. TCRdb analysed the RACE reads with MiXCR anew, one entry per CDR3 protein. The sample lists around 190,000 distinct CDR3 sequences, about a fifth seen once, with about 7% in the top ten. Time point in this sample: patch test 1, 2 weeks after DPC sensitization. Treatment of the sample: therapeutic diphenylcyclopropenone sensitization with weekly scalp DPC. The sample here was whole blood, taken in connection with sensitization to the hapten diphenylcyclopropenone (DPC). These receptors were taken from a woman between 45 and 60 years old with alopecia areata. Some clones in this sample may be carry-over from other donors' samples.

This rearrangement joins TRBV7-9 to TRBJ1-1, with a tentative D call TRBD1 (5 bases). Trimming pared 6 bases from V and 5 bases from J, leaving 19 bases between. Germline V lookup: CDR1 SEHNR, CDR2 FQNEAQ (reference sequence). This CDR3 has 15 residues. The CDR3 is CASRPGRVTGTEAFF. The CDR3 DNA reads TGTGCCAGCAGACCTGGCAGGGTGACGGGGACTGAAGCTTTCTTT.

This clonotype was counted ten times or more. This CDR3 reads CSVVPLGAAFF. The DNA for the CDR3 is TGCAGCGTTGTTCCCTTAGGTGCGGCTTTCTTT. This sequence joins TRBV29-1 and TRBJ1-1, with unresolved D. Germline V gives CDR1 SQVTM, CDR2 ANQGSEA. The CDR3 is made up of 11 amino acids. Deletions cut 4 bases from V and 11 bases from J, with 14 bases between.

The V gene is TRBV5-1, the J gene TRBJ2-3, with D hard to call. Trimming stripped 0 bases from V and 2 bases from J, with 7 bases between. The CDR3 contains 14 residues. Germline V gene data show CDR1 as SGHRS and CDR2 as YFSETQ. The DNA of the CDR3 is TGCGCCAGCAGCTTGGGACTCGCCACAGATACGCAGTATTTT. Translation: CASSLGLATDTQYF.

The chain uses TRBV5-1 and TRBJ1-1; D not resolved. The CDR3 consists of 14 residues. Looked up from germline, CDR1 is SGHRS and CDR2 is YFSETQ. Trimming shortened V by 2 bases and J by 3 bases, and 11 bases separated the two germline ends. The CDR3 DNA sequence: TGCGCCAGCAGCTTTAGTGGCAGTGACACTGAAGCTTTCTTT. Translated, it gives CASSFSGSDTEAFF.

This clonotype was counted between two and nine times. The chain uses TRBV29-1 and TRBJ1-1; D is possibly TRBD1 (5 bases). The CDR3 totals 11 residues. V lost 4 bases to trimming and J lost 8 bases, with 11 bases between them. CDR1 and CDR2 from the germline V gene are SQVTM and ANQGSEA. The chain's CDR3 is CSVVGATEAFF. The DNA for the CDR3 is TGCAGCGTTGTAGGGGCGACGGAAGCTTTCTTT.

This chain joins TRBV20-1 and TRBJ1-2, with 12 positions matching TRBD1. The CDR3 runs to 15 residues. Germline CDR1 and CDR2: DFQATT and SNEGSKA (reference sequence). V lost 6 bases to trimming and J lost 5 bases; unmatched junction nucleotides: 10. The CDR3 nucleotides read TGCAGTGCCACCCGGGACAGGGGGCGCGGGTATGGCTACACCTTC. The encoded protein is CSATRDRGRGYGYTF.

The chain joins TRBV9 to TRBJ1-2, with no clear D. Germline V gene lookup returns CDR1 SGDLS and CDR2 YYNGEE. This CDR3 is 14 amino acids long. The germline V and J ends were trimmed by 5 bases and 2 bases, with 13 bases remaining between them. CDR3: CASSAITGNYGYTF. The CDR3 bases are TGTGCCAGCAGTGCCATAACGGGGAACTATGGCTACACCTTC.

In its sample, this clonotype was seen a few times. This sequence joins TRBV20-1 and TRBJ1-6; D is unresolved. The CDR3 is made up of 16 amino acids. Germline CDR1 reads DFQATT; CDR2 reads SNEGSKA (reference sequence). V gave up 1 base and J gave up 0 bases, with 10 bases separating them. The CDR3 DNA reads as TGCAGTGCTAGAGCGTCAGCGAGCTCCTATAATTCACCCCTCCACTTT. Protein product: CSARASASSYNSPLHF.

In this sample, this clonotype turned up many times. The CDR3 sequence is CASSSKREGRVNTGELFF. The CDR3 bases are TGTGCCAGCAGCTCAAAGCGGGAGGGCCGGGTAAACACCGGGGAGCTGTTTTTT. This chain uses TRBV21-1 with TRBJ2-2; the table assigns TRBD2, which was not confirmed against the DNA. TRBV21-1 is classified as a pseudogene. The CDR3 is 18 residues long.

This clonotype was detected only a few times. The CDR3: CASSFSGTDTQYF. CDR3 sequence (DNA): TGTGCCAGCAGCTTTAGCGGCACAGATACGCAGTATTTT. This sequence joins TRBV7-2 and TRBJ2-3; perhaps TRBD2 as D (5 bases). The V end was cut by 3 bases, the J end by 1 base, with 5 bases between. CDR1 and CDR2 from the germline V gene are SGHTA and FQGNSA. The length of the CDR3 is 13 residues.

This clonotype has more than one count but fewer than ten. The rearrangement uses TRBV10-3 and TRBJ1-2, with TRBD1 matching 8 bases. With 5 bases clipped from V and 4 bases from J, the junction kept 3 bases outside the gene matches. The CDR3 is 13 residues long. Germline values: CDR1 ENHRY, CDR2 SYGVKD. For the CDR3, the DNA is TGTGCCATCAGTACCGACAGGGGCTATGGCTACACCTTC. Its protein product is CAISTDRGYGYTF.

This clonotype occurred a few times. The gene calls are TRBV29-1 and TRBJ1-1; D is ambiguous. V shed 6 bases and J shed 6 bases, with 17 bases lying between them. Germline V CDR1 and CDR2: SQVTM, ANQGSEA. This CDR3 spans 13 amino acids. DNA for the CDR3: TGCAGCGTGACGATAACGGGGTCACCTGAAGCTTTCTTT. Its protein product is CSVTITGSPEAFF. Looking up the rest from reference TRBV29-1 and TRBJ1-1 gives the full variable domain: SAVISQKPSRDICQRGTSLTIQCQVDSQVTMMFWYRQQPGQSLTLIATANQGSEATYESGFVIDKFPISRPNLTFSTLTVSNMSPEDSSIYLCSVTITGSPEAFFGQGTRLTVV.

This clonotype was observed a single time. The CDR3 nucleotides read TGCGCCAGCAGCCCGGGACATTGGGGACCCGGGGAGCTGTTTTTT. Translation gives CASSPGHWGPGELFF. The chain uses TRBV5-1 and TRBJ2-2; possibly TRBD1 for D (6 bases). There are 15 residues in the CDR3. The V gene's germline CDR1 is SGHRS and CDR2 YFSETQ. Trimming removed 4 bases from V and 6 bases from J, with 16 bases in between.

The chain joins TRBV19 to TRBJ2-2, with TRBD1 identical over 10 bases. Germline CDR1 is LNHDA and CDR2 is SQIVND (reference sequence). With V trimmed by 5 bases and J by 2 bases, 5 bases remained unmatched. The CDR3 contains 16 residues. CDR3 bases: TGTGCCAGTAGTCGCGACAGGGGGCTTAACACCGGGGAGCTGTTTTTT. Protein product: CASSRDRGLNTGELFF. The full variable domain, in which reference TRBV19 and TRBJ2-2 provide the parts outside the CDR3, is DGGITQSPKYLFRKEGQNVTLSCEQNLNHDAMYWYRQDPGQGLRLIYYSQIVNDFQKGDIAEGYSVSREKKESFPLTVTSAQKNPTAFYLCASSRDRGLNTGELFFGEGSRLTVL.

The V gene is TRBV27, the J gene TRBJ2-2, with D unresolved. V was clipped by 6 bases and J by 7 bases, with 12 bases between them. The V gene's germline CDR1 is MNHEY and CDR2 SMNVEV (reference sequence). This CDR3 has 13 amino acids. The CDR3 bases are TGTGCCAGCAGCCAGGCCCCCTACGGGGAGCTGTTTTTT. It specifies CASSQAPYGELFF.

The gene calls are TRBV29-1 and TRBJ2-7; D not resolved. This CDR3 has 12 residues. Germline assignment: CDR1 SQVTM and CDR2 ANQGSEA. Trimming pared 4 bases from V and 0 bases from J, leaving 7 bases between. CDR3 DNA sequence: TGCAGCGTTGGAAGGAACTCCTACGAGCAGTACTTC. It translates to CSVGRNSYEQYF.

Only a few counts were recorded for this clonotype. The junction does not match germline at one end; this may be a read error. The chain links TRBV20-1 to TRBJ2-5; 11 bases are a match to TRBD1. The CDR3 spans 16 residues. Per the germline V gene, CDR1 is DFQATT and CDR2 is SNEGSKA (reference sequence). The CDR3 reads CSARRWDRGIQEAQYF. The DNA of the CDR3 is TGCAGTGCTAGGAGGTGGGACAGGGGGATCCAAGAGGCCCAGTACTTC.

The chain combines TRBV6-1 with TRBJ2-3; D perhaps matches TRBD1 (6 bases). The CDR3 contains 12 residues. The V and J ends lost 6 bases and 8 bases respectively, with 12 bases between them. CDR1 is MNHNS, CDR2 SASEGT, per germline. The CDR3 nucleotides are TGTGCCAGCAGCCTAATCAGGGGTACGCAGTATTTT. Translation gives CASSLIRGTQYF.

This clonotype has ten or more counts. The rearrangement links TRBV4-1 to TRBJ2-2; 12 bases are shared with TRBD2. The ends lost 1 base at V and 5 bases at J; junction bases unmatched: 5. The CDR3 has 17 amino acids. Per the germline V gene, CDR1 is MGHRA and CDR2 is YSYEKL. In nucleotides, the CDR3 is TGCGCCAGCAGCCAAGGTCCAGGACTAGCGGGAACCGGGGAGCTGTTTTTT. Protein sequence: CASSQGPGLAGTGELFF.

This sequence joins TRBV25-1 and TRBJ1-1; D is possibly TRBD1 (6 bases). CDR1 is MGHDK, CDR2 SYGVNS, per germline. Trimming took off 7 bases at V and 1 base at J, with 10 bases between the two ends. The CDR3 extends over 13 amino acids. This CDR3 is CASTRGTNTEAFF. CDR3 in DNA: TGTGCCAGCACCAGGGGCACGAACACTGAAGCTTTCTTT.

The chain employs TRBV9 and TRBJ1-1, with D possibly TRBD1 on 6 matching bases. Germline loops: CDR1 SGDLS, CDR2 YYNGEE. V was pared by 3 bases and J by 3 bases, with 12 bases between. This CDR3 contains 14 residues. CDR3 sequence (DNA): TGTGCCAGCAGCGAAGGACAGCTAGACACTGAAGCTTTCTTT. This translates into CASSEGQLDTEAFF. The full variable domain, in which reference TRBV9 and TRBJ1-1 provide the parts outside the CDR3, is DSGVTQTPKHLITATGQRVTLRCSPRSGDLSVYWYQQSLDQGLQFLIQYYNGEERAKGNILERFSAQQFPDLHSELNLSSLELGDSALYFCASSEGQLDTEAFFGQGTRLTVV.

The chain has TRBV11-1 and TRBJ2-2; 8 positions match TRBD1. This CDR3 region has 17 residues. Germline CDR1 and CDR2: SGHAT and FQDESV (reference sequence). After removal of 1 base from V and 0 bases from J, the junction contained 4 bases not matched to a gene. The CDR3 loop reads CASSLGRTGSNTGELFF. The CDR3 DNA reads as TGTGCCAGCAGCTTAGGGCGGACAGGGTCGAACACCGGGGAGCTGTTTTTT.

This clonotype showed up just a few times. The chain carries TRBV27 and TRBJ2-5; D is undetermined. This CDR3 has 14 amino acids. The germline gives CDR1 MNHEY, CDR2 SMNVEV (reference sequence). The ends were cut back, 0 bases at V and 5 bases at J, with 10 bases in the middle. In DNA form, the CDR3 reads TGTGCCAGCAGTTTATCGCTGCCCCCTGAGACCCAGTACTTC. Protein sequence: CASSLSLPPETQYF.

On this clonotype itself: Germline is not matched at one junction end, which may reflect a read error. The chain joins TRBV7-7 to TRBJ2-4; 10 bases map to TRBD1. Germline CDR1 reads SSHAT; CDR2 reads FNYEAQ (reference sequence). The CDR3 is 13 residues long. The chain's CDR3 is CASSSTGGGIQYF. For the CDR3, the DNA is TGTGCTAGCAGCTCGACAGGGGGCGGCATTCAGTACTTC.

This clonotype was counted only a few times. The gene calls are TRBV20-1 and TRBJ1-1; D call uncertain. The germline V gene encodes CDR1 DFQATT and CDR2 SNEGSKA (reference sequence). The V gene lost 5 bases and the J gene lost 4 bases, with 8 bases spanning the gap. The CDR3 length is 11 residues. The CDR3, as DNA: TGCAGTGCTTTTTGGAGCACTGAAGCTTTCTTT. Its protein is CSAFWSTEAFF.